Given below is one T cell receptor (beta chain) in context. Its specificity is unknown. Selected positively for CCR7 and CD45RO-negative, naive CD8 cells excluded terminally differentiated effector memory CD45RA+ cells. This sample was included in a study of shared clonotypes between healthy human individuals. Findings of the study overall: Expectations were that clonotype sharing among donors would be affected by sequencing depth. In several donors, about 5% of naive CD4 clonotypes appeared in common. In contrast to clonotypes shared by all four donors, non-shared clonotypes had lower generation probabilities.

Researchers ran the assay at a deep level. Profiling relied on immunoSEQ multiplex PCR, and the TCRdb table lists in-frame clones only, not all of them. The top ten hold about 0.12% of the sample, which has around 650,000 clones, roughly 96% seen once. The germline V and J ends were trimmed by 8 bases and 3 bases, with 19 bases remaining between them. CDR1 and CDR2 from the germline V gene are SQVTM and ANQGSEA. The CDR3 contains 14 residues. Sequencing was done on a sample of naive CD8+ T cells sorted from blood. V is TRBV29-1 and J is TRBJ1-1; D perhaps matches TRBD1 (6 bases). The origin of this receptor is a woman aged 25 to 39 in good health. CDR3 region: CSFSNGEGDTEAFF. For the CDR3, the DNA is TGCAGCTTCTCTAATGGGGAGGGGGACACTGAAGCTTTCTTT.